This TCR beta chain is drawn from a study of neurological immune-mediated disorders. The unsorted libraries originated from 2 million PBMCs kept at -80 C. Study-wide results and caveats: Levels of TCR clonal expansion peaked in HTLV-1-associated myelopathy and reached their lowest in multiple sclerosis, under those of healthy controls.

This clonotype was observed a few times. No antigen is known for it. The cDNA was synthesized by 5'RACE incorporating 10-nucleotide random UMIs. TCRdb re-called the 5' RACE reads with MiXCR, one entry per CDR3 protein. The sample includes about 35,000 distinct CDR3 sequences, less than 5% of them seen just once. V was trimmed by 5 bases and J by 5 bases, leaving 12 bases between them. CDR1 and CDR2 (germline): LNHDA, SQIVND (reference sequence). The CDR3 loop spans 13 amino acids. The specimen was PBMCs. The gene calls are TRBV19 and TRBJ2-5, with a possible D match to TRBD1 (6 bases). The source is a man aged 25 to 45 with multiple sclerosis. The CDR3 bases are TGTGCCAGTAGTTGGCAGGGGTGGGAGACCCAGTACTTC. Translating it yields CASSWQGWETQYF.